Listed below are T cell receptor beta chains from one sample, sequenced in a study of OX40 agonist ivuxolimab in advanced cancers. Repertoires were generated with immunoSEQ multiplex PCR, while TCRdb's copy carries only in-frame clones and drops some. The sample has about 63,000 clones, about 91% seen once. The sample in question was CD4+ or CD8+ T cells sorted from blood, obtained in a trial of the OX40 agonist ivuxolimab. The receptors stem from an adult with an advanced solid tumor such as melanoma, head and neck, liver or kidney cancer. Both conserved end residues are trimmed from each CDR3. Fields, in order: V gene, J gene, D gene, CDR3 protein. The D gene is left open where the match is weak.

V gene: TRBV2; J gene: TRBJ2-7; D gene: -; CDR3 protein: ASRDSSYEQY
V gene: TRBV4-1; J gene: TRBJ1-2; D gene: -; CDR3 protein: ASSQANLGQIYGYT
V gene: TRBV4-1; J gene: TRBJ1-3; D gene: TRBD1; CDR3 protein: ASSDNPPGTGYSGNTIY
V gene: TRBV7-3; J gene: TRBJ2-7; D gene: -; CDR3 protein: ASSSAIGSEQY
V gene: TRBV19; J gene: TRBJ2-3; D gene: TRBD2; CDR3 protein: ASSTGLAGVLDTQY
V gene: TRBV19; J gene: TRBJ1-2; D gene: -; CDR3 protein: ASSIGGTGYT
V gene: TRBV9; J gene: TRBJ1-1; D gene: TRBD1; CDR3 protein: ASSPWTGNTEAF
V gene: TRBV6-6; J gene: TRBJ1-6; D gene: -; CDR3 protein: ASSHQSLNSPLH
V gene: TRBV27; J gene: TRBJ2-1; D gene: TRBD2; CDR3 protein: ASSHGLAGLNEQF
V gene: TRBV9; J gene: TRBJ2-7; D gene: -; CDR3 protein: ASSERDTITYEQY
V gene: TRBV13; J gene: TRBJ1-1; D gene: -; CDR3 protein: ASSFVRATEAF
V gene: TRBV29-1; J gene: TRBJ2-7; D gene: -; CDR3 protein: SVRTDYFYEQY
V gene: TRBV13; J gene: TRBJ2-3; D gene: TRBD2; CDR3 protein: ASSLASLAGGWGASTDTQY
V gene: TRBV7-6; J gene: TRBJ2-5; D gene: -; CDR3 protein: ASSLGWGQETQY
V gene: TRBV28; J gene: TRBJ2-1; D gene: TRBD2; CDR3 protein: ASSDSGEYNEQF
V gene: TRBV4-2; J gene: TRBJ2-5; D gene: TRBD2; CDR3 protein: ASSERAGGIQETQY
V gene: TRBV7-8; J gene: TRBJ2-3; D gene: TRBD2; CDR3 protein: ASSLALTSGRNTDTQY
V gene: TRBV4-1; J gene: TRBJ2-7; D gene: TRBD2; CDR3 protein: ASSQVGFGGAYEQY
V gene: TRBV27; J gene: TRBJ1-2; D gene: -; CDR3 protein: ASSLSLDSVYGYT
V gene: TRBV5-6; J gene: TRBJ1-2; D gene: TRBD1; CDR3 protein: ASSGQGIYGYT
V gene: TRBV19; J gene: TRBJ2-7; D gene: TRBD2; CDR3 protein: ASSMGTGLAENYEQY
V gene: TRBV29-1; J gene: TRBJ2-1; D gene: -; CDR3 protein: SATGRLPSNPYNEQF
V gene: TRBV7-6; J gene: TRBJ1-2; D gene: -; CDR3 protein: ASSLYGSGYT
V gene: TRBV7-9; J gene: TRBJ1-1; D gene: -; CDR3 protein: ASSLAGPEAF
V gene: TRBV19; J gene: TRBJ2-1; D gene: -; CDR3 protein: ASTLPPGNEQF
V gene: TRBV14; J gene: TRBJ2-2; D gene: -; CDR3 protein: ASSQAPLGTGELF
V gene: TRBV5-1; J gene: TRBJ2-6; D gene: -; CDR3 protein: ASSFGPRGPSGANVLT
V gene: TRBV29-1; J gene: TRBJ2-2; D gene: -; CDR3 protein: SVTDPGLNTGELF
V gene: TRBV27; J gene: TRBJ2-1; D gene: -; CDR3 protein: ASSLAGSHNEQF